This T cell receptor beta chain was recovered during a study of T cell responses to AZD1222 COVID-19 vaccine. Second doses at about 4 or about 12 weeks were pooled. Study results and caveats: Without day 14 samples, only post-peak T cell repertoires were studied. It should be noted that donors were predominantly white British and more often female, and clonal diversity was possibly underestimated.

The table came from immunoSEQ multiplex PCR; TCRdb's copy has only in-frame clones and leaves some out. This sample carries around 83,000 clones, 90% of them seen once, and the ten largest clones take 5.4%. Remarks on this clone: Its antigen is not identified.

CDR1 SGHRS and CDR2 YFSETQ come from the germline V gene. V shed 3 bases and J shed 3 bases, with 10 bases lying between them. The CDR3 contains 14 residues. The rearrangement joins TRBV5-1 to TRBJ1-5; D perhaps matches TRBD1 (5 bases). The sequence came from an adult who received the AZD1222 COVID-19 vaccine. Source: peripheral blood, taken 28 days after the second AZD1222 dose. The CDR3 is CASSYTGLNQPQHF. CDR3 DNA sequence: TGCGCCAGCAGCTACACAGGACTCAATCAGCCCCAGCATTTT. Full variable domain (remainder filled in from reference TRBV5-1 and TRBJ1-5): KAGVTQTPRYLIKTRGQQVTLSCSPISGHRSVSWYQQTPGQGLQFLFEYFSETQRNKGNFPGRFSGRQFSNSRSEMNVSTLELGDSALYLCASSYTGLNQPQHFGDGTRLSIL.